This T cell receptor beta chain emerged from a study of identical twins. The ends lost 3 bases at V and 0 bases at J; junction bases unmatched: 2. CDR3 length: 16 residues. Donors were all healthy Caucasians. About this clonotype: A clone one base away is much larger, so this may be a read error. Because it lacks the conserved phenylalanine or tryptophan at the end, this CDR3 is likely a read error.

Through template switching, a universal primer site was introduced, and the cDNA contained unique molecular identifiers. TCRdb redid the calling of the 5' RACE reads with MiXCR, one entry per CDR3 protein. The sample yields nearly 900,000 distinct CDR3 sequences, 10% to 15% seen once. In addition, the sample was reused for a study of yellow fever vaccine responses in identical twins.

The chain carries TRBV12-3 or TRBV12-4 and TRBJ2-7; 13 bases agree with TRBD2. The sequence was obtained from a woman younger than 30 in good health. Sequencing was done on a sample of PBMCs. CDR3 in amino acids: CASSLGLAGPSYEQYL. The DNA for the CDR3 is TGTGCCAGCAGTTTGGGACTAGCGGGACCCTCCTACGAGCAGTACCTC.